This T cell receptor (beta chain) came from a study of T cells in localized non-small cell lung cancer. Study-level points and caveats: Investigators sequenced only a single tumor region, leaving heterogeneity possible. In adjacent lung appeared a median about 58 of the top 100 tumor clones. The highest T cell clonality was in uninvolved adjacent lung, above tumor.

For this clone: The target antigen is unknown.

TCRdb's table, derived via immunoSEQ multiplex PCR, lists solely in-frame clones and lacks some. Among 30,000 to 40,000 clones listed, about 86% were seen once. Sequenced here: peripheral blood, sampled before any cancer treatment. The receptor was isolated from a man between 40 and 69 years old with stage I lung adenocarcinoma.

CDR3 sequence reads: CASSQDPRAGAGELFF. Here the CDR3 DNA reads TGCGCCAGCAGCCAAGATCCACGGGCCGGGGCCGGGGAGCTGTTTTTT. This chain joins TRBV4-3 and TRBJ2-2; D is perhaps TRBD2 (5 bases). CDR3 length equals 16 residues. The ends were cut back, 0 bases at V and 6 bases at J, with 14 bases in the middle. CDR1 is LGHNA, CDR2 YSLEER, per germline.